These 16 T cell receptor beta chains were sequenced from one sample in a study of breast tumors, draining lymph nodes, adjacent tissues. TCRdb re-called the multiplex PCR reads with MiXCR, one entry per CDR3 protein. The data show under 150,000 distinct CDR3 sequences, about 20% seen once. Breast cancer patients provided tissue from their axillary draining lymph nodes. Specimen: axillary lymph node tissue. These receptors originate from a female donor with breast cancer. Some clones in this sample may be carry-over from other donors' samples.

Details on this clonotype: This clone may be a read error of a much larger clone one base away. V is TRBV4-1 and J is TRBJ2-2; 8 positions agree with TRBD2. Germline CDR1 MGHRA, CDR2 YSYEKL. Trimming took 3 bases from V and 5 from J; bases not matched to a gene: 11. The CDR3 totals 17 residues. Here the CDR3 reads CASSHIPGGAGTGELFF. CDR3 DNA sequence: TGCGCCAGCAGCCACATCCCGGGGGGGGCTGGGACCGGGGAGCTGTTTTTT.

This clonotype was seen repeatedly, ten times or more. CDR3 nucleotides: TGCAGTGCTAGAGGAATAGCGGGGGCCCGCACAGATACGCAGTATTTT. Protein: CSARGIAGARTDTQYF. The chain links TRBV20-1 to TRBJ2-3, with 9 positions matching TRBD2. Germline V lookup: CDR1 DFQATT, CDR2 SNEGSKA (reference sequence). The CDR3 has 16 residues. With V trimmed by 1 base and J by 1 base, 6 bases remained unmatched.

About this clonotype: This clone may be a read error of a much larger clone one base away. The chain links TRBV5-8 to TRBJ2-1, with a weak D call TRBD2 (5 bases). Germline CDR1 reads SGHTS; CDR2 reads YDEGEE. Trimming pared 1 base from V and 1 base from J, leaving 9 bases between. The CDR3 sequence is 15 residues long. The CDR3 nucleotides are TGTGCCAGCAGCTTGAAGTGGGAGTCCTACAATGAGCAGTTCTTC. Its translation: CASSLKWESYNEQFF.

This clonotype was seen ten or more times. J is TRBJ2-1 and V is TRBV12-3 or TRBV12-4; 7 bases map to TRBD2. The CDR3 is 16 amino acids. The V gene end was trimmed by 6 bases and the J gene end by 1 base; junction bases not matched to a gene: 9. The CDR3 DNA reads as TGTGCCAGCAGCCCTGATCCAGCGGGGTCCTACAATGAGCAGTTCTTC. Translating gives CASSPDPAGSYNEQFF.

This clonotype has ten or more counts. V is TRBV7-2 and J is TRBJ1-3, with a possible D match to TRBD1 (5 bases). The CDR3 totals 17 residues. The V gene's germline CDR1 is SGHTA and CDR2 FQGNSA. V was pared by 5 bases and J by 0 bases, with 17 bases between. The CDR3, as DNA: TGTGCCAGCAGCATCAAACCCCGACAGATCTCTGGAAACACCATATATTTT. Its translation is CASSIKPRQISGNTIYF.

This clonotype was detected a few times. This chain connects TRBV19 to TRBJ1-3, with D possibly TRBD1 on 5 matching bases. V lost 6 bases to trimming and J lost 0 bases, with 18 bases between them. The CDR3 extends over 17 amino acids. From germline, CDR1 is LNHDA and CDR2 SQIVND (reference sequence). The CDR3 DNA reads as TGTGCCAGTAGGCCCGGGACGGCCAGAGGCTCTGGAAACACCATATATTTT. Its translation is CASRPGTARGSGNTIYF.

This clonotype was found many times. The genes are TRBV9 and TRBJ2-7; 8 bases match TRBD2. After removal of 7 bases from V and 5 bases from J, the junction contained 20 bases not matched to a gene. Germline values: CDR1 SGDLS, CDR2 YYNGEE. The CDR3 is 17 amino acids. CDR3 sequence (DNA): TGTGCCAGCGACTCCTATCACAAAAGCGGGAGTGAGGACGAGCAGTACTTC. Translated: CASDSYHKSGSEDEQYF.

This clonotype was counted at least ten times. The rearrangement links TRBV6-5 to TRBJ2-7; tentative D call: TRBD1 (5 bases). The CDR3 runs to 14 residues. Germline CDR1 reads MNHEY; CDR2 reads SVGAGI. Trimming cost V 2 bases and J 7 bases, with 15 bases left between them. The CDR3 sequence: CASSYINQGFEQYF. Here the CDR3 DNA reads TGTGCCAGCAGTTACATTAATCAGGGCTTTGAGCAGTACTTC.

This clonotype was recorded at least ten times. This rearrangement joins TRBV7-9 to TRBJ2-1; D ambiguous. V was cut by 1 base and J by 4 bases, with 8 bases left in between. CDR3 size: 14 residues. The V gene's germline CDR1 is SEHNR and CDR2 FQNEAQ (reference sequence). CDR3 in amino acids: CASSLEVSYNEQFF. CDR3 nucleotide sequence: TGTGCCAGCAGCTTAGAGGTTTCGTACAATGAGCAGTTCTTC. Full variable domain (remainder filled in from reference TRBV7-9 and TRBJ2-1): DTGVSQNPRHKITKRGQNVTFRCDPISEHNRLYWYRQTLGQGPEFLTYFQNEAQLEKSRLLSDRFSAERPKGSFSTLEIQRTEQGDSAMYLCASSLEVSYNEQFFGPGTRLTVL.

The chain combines TRBV3-1 with TRBJ2-7; D not resolved. There are 12 residues in the CDR3. Trimming shortened V by 5 bases and J by 7 bases, and 12 bases separated the two germline ends. Looked up from germline, CDR1 is LGHDT and CDR2 is YNNKEL (reference sequence). DNA for the CDR3: TGTGCCAGCAGCTTTGTAACCAAGGAGCAGTACTTC. Translation: CASSFVTKEQYF.

The table lists this clonotype with a few counts. The chain carries TRBV3-1 and TRBJ2-6; D is perhaps TRBD1 (6 bases). Trimming took off 2 bases at V and 0 bases at J, with 14 bases between the two ends. The V gene's germline CDR1 is LGHDT and CDR2 YNNKEL (reference sequence). This CDR3 region has 18 residues. CDR3 in amino acids: CASSQLPPGVSGANVLTF. DNA of the CDR3: TGTGCCAGCAGCCAATTACCCCCAGGGGTCTCTGGGGCCAACGTCCTGACTTTC.

The sample holds a few counts of this clonotype. This may be a read error: a much more frequent sequence differs by one nucleotide. The chain is built from TRBV7-2 and TRBJ2-1; D perhaps matches TRBD1 (5 bases). CDR3 length equals 16 residues. Germline CDR1 reads SGHTA; CDR2 reads FQGNSA. The DNA for the CDR3 is TGTGCCAGCAGCCCAAAATGGGGCGGCCCAACCAATGAGCAGCTCTTC. Amino acids: CASSPKWGGPTNEQLF.

This clonotype was counted many times. The V call is TRBV24-1, the J call TRBJ2-1, with a possible D match to TRBD1 (6 bases). The CDR3 consists of 13 residues. V was cut by 9 bases and J by 5 bases, with 13 bases left in between. Germline V CDR1 and CDR2: KGHDR, SFDVKD. The CDR3 bases are TGTGCCACCCGGCAGGGGACCCACAATGAGCAGTTCTTC. Encoded protein: CATRQGTHNEQFF.

This clonotype was recorded at least ten times. This chain uses TRBV5-1 with TRBJ2-5; D call uncertain. Germline CDR1 and CDR2: SGHRS and YFSETQ. Deletions cut 0 bases from V and 0 bases from J, with 6 bases between. This CDR3 has 14 residues. CDR3 residues: CASSLVRYQETQYF. The CDR3 DNA reads TGCGCCAGCAGCTTGGTACGGTACCAAGAGACCCAGTACTTC.

This clonotype occurred a few times. The chain joins TRBV2 to TRBJ2-4; D gene ambiguous. CDR3 length: 15 amino acids. Germline-derived CDR1 and CDR2 are SNHLY and FYNNEI. The V end was cut by 5 bases, the J end by 0 bases, with 11 bases between. The CDR3 is CASSSDPVAKNIQYF. The CDR3 DNA follows: TGTGCCAGCAGTTCCGACCCTGTAGCCAAAAACATTCAGTACTTC.

This clonotype was detected many times. The gene calls are TRBV12-3 or TRBV12-4 and TRBJ2-1, with no clear D. CDR3 length: 15 residues. The V end was cut by 5 bases, the J end by 0 bases, with 11 bases between. The chain's CDR3 is CASSPRAGSYNEQFF. CDR3 nucleotides: TGTGCCAGCAGTCCCCGGGCCGGCTCCTACAATGAGCAGTTCTTC.